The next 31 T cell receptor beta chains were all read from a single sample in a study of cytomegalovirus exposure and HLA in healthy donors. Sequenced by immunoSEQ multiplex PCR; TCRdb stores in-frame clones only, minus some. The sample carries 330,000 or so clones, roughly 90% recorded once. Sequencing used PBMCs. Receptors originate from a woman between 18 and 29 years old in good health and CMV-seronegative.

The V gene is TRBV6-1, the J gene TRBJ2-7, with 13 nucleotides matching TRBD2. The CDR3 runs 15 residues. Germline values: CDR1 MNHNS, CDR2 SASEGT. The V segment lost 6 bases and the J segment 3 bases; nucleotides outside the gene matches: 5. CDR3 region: CASSGLAGVGYEQYF. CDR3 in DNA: TGTGCCAGCAGCGGACTAGCGGGAGTCGGCTACGAGCAGTACTTC.

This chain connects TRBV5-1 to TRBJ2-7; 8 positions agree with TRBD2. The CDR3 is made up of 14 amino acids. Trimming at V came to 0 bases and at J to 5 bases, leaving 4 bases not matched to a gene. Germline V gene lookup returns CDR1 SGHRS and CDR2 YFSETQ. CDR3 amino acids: CASSLGVGRDEQYF. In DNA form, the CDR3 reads TGCGCCAGCAGCTTGGGGGTCGGGAGGGACGAGCAGTACTTC.

DNA for the CDR3: TGTGCCAGTCAGGCGACTGGACAGTATACTTATGGCTACACCTTC. Translating it yields CASQATGQYTYGYTF. V and J are TRBV6-6 and TRBJ1-2; TRBD1 is a possible D gene (6 bases). The CDR3 loop spans 15 amino acids. V lost 9 bases to trimming and J lost 5 bases, with 22 bases between them. Germline V gene lookup returns CDR1 MNHNY and CDR2 SVGAGI (reference sequence).

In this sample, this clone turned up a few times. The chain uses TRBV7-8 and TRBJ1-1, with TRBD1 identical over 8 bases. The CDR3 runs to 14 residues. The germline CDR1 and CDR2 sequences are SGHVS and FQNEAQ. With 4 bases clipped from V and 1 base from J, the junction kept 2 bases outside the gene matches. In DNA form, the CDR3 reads TGTGCCAGCAGCTCAGGGACAGGGAACACTGAAGCTTTCTTT. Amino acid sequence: CASSSGTGNTEAFF.

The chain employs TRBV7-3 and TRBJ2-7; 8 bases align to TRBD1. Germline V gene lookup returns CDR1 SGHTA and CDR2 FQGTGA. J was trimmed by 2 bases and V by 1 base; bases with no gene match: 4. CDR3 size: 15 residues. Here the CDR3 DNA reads TGTGCCAGCAGCTTAAGGACAGGGAGAACCTACGAGCAGTACTTC. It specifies CASSLRTGRTYEQYF.

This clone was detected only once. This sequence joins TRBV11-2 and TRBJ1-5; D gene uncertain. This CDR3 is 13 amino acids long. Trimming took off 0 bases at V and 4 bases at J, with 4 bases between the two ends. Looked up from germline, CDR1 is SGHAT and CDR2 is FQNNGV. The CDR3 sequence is CASSLDVNQPQHF. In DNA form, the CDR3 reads TGTGCCAGCAGCTTAGATGTAAATCAGCCCCAGCATTTT.

CDR3 nucleotide sequence: TGTGCCAGCAGCCGACAGGCAAGGAACACTGAAGCTTTCTTT. It specifies CASSRQARNTEAFF. The V gene is TRBV19, the J gene TRBJ1-1, with D possibly matching TRBD1 (6 bases). Germline V gives CDR1 LNHDA, CDR2 SQIVND (reference sequence). The CDR3 extends over 14 amino acids. With 9 bases removed from V and 1 base from J, the gap between germline ends came to 15 bases. The full variable domain, rest sourced from reference TRBV19 and TRBJ1-1, is DGGITQSPKYLFRKEGQNVTLSCEQNLNHDAMYWYRQDPGQGLRLIYYSQIVNDFQKGDIAEGYSVSREKKESFPLTVTSAQKNPTAFYLCASSRQARNTEAFFGQGTRLTVV.

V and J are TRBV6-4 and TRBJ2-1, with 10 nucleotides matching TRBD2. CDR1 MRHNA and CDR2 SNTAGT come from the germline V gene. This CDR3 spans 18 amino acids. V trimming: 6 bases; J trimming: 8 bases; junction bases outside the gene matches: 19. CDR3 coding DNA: TGTGCCAGCAGCCCTGTATGGGGGATAGCGGGAGGCCGGGATGAGCAGTTCTTC. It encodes CASSPVWGIAGGRDEQFF.

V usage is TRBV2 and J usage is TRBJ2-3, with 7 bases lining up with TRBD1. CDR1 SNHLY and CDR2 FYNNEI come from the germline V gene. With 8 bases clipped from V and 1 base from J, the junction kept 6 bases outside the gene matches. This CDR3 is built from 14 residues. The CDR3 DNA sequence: TGTGCCAGCGGCCGGGACAGCCGCACAGATACGCAGTATTTT. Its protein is CASGRDSRTDTQYF.

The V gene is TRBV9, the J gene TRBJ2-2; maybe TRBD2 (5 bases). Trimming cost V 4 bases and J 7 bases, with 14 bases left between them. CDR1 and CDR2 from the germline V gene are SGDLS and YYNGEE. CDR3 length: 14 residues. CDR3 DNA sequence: TGTGCCAGCAGCCCCCTCTCGAGGGACGGGGAGCTGTTTTTT. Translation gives CASSPLSRDGELFF.

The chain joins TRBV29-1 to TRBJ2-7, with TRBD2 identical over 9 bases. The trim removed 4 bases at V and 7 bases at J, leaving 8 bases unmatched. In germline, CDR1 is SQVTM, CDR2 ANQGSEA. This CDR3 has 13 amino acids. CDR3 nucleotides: TGCAGCGTTGGGCGGGAGGGCCTTGGGGAGCAGTACTTC. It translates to CSVGREGLGEQYF.

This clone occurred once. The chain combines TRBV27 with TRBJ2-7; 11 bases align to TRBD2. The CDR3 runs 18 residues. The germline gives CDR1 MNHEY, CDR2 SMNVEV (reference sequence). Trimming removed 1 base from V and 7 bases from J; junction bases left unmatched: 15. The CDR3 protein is CASSLYGSGRVPVGEQYF. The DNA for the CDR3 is TGTGCCAGCAGTTTATATGGTAGCGGGAGGGTCCCAGTTGGGGAGCAGTACTTC.

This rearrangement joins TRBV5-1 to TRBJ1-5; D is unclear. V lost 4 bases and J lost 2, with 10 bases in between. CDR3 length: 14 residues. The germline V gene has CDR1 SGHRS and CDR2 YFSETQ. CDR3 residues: CASSIAGGNQPQHF. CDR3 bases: TGCGCCAGCAGCATTGCCGGGGGCAATCAGCCCCAGCATTTT.

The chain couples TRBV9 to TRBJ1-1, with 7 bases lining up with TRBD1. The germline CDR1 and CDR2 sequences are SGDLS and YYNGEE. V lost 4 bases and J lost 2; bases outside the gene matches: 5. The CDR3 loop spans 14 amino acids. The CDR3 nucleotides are TGTGCCAGCAGCCCCCGACAGGGTAACACTGAAGCTTTCTTT. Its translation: CASSPRQGNTEAFF.

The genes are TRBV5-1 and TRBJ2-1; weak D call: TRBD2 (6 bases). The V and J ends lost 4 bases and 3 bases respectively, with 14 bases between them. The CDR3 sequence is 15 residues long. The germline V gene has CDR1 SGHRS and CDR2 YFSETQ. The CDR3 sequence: CASSASGTDYNEQFF. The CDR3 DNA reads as TGCGCCAGCAGCGCATCCGGGACTGACTACAATGAGCAGTTCTTC.

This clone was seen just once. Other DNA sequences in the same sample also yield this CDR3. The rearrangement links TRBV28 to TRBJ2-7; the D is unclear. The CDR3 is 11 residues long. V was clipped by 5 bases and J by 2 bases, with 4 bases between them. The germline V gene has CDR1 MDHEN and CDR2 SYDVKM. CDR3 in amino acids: CASSSTYEQYF. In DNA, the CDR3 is TGTGCCAGCAGTAGCACCTACGAGCAGTACTTC.

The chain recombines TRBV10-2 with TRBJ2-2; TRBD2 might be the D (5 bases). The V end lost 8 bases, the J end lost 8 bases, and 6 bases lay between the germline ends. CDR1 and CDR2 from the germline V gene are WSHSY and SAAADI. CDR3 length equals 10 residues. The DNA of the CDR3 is TGCGCCAGCCGGGGTGGGGAGCTGTTTTTT. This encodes CASRGGELFF.

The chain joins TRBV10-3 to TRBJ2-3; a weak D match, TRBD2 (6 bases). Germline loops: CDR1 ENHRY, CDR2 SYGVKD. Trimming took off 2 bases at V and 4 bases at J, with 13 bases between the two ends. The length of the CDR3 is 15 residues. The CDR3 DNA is TGTGCCATCAGTGAGGCTAGCGTAGTACCAGATACGCAGTATTTT. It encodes CAISEASVVPDTQYF.

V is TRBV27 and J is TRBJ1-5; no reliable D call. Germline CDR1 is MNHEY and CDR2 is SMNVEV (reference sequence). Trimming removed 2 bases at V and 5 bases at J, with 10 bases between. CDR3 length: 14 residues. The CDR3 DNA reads TGTGCCAGCAGTTTAGTAGCCGCGGATCAGCCCCAGCATTTT. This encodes CASSLVAADQPQHF.

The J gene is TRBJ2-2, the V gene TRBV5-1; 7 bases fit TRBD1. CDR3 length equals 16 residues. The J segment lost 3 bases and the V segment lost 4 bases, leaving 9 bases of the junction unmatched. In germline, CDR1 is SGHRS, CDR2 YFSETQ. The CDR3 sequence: CASSPGQDRYTGELFF. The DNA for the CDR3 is TGCGCCAGCAGCCCCGGACAGGACCGCTACACCGGGGAGCTGTTTTTT.

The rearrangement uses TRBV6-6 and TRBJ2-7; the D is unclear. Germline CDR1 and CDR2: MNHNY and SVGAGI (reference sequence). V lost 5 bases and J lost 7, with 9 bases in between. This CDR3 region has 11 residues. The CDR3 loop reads CASSPLREQYF. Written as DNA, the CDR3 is TGTGCCAGCAGTCCCCTCCGGGAGCAGTACTTC.

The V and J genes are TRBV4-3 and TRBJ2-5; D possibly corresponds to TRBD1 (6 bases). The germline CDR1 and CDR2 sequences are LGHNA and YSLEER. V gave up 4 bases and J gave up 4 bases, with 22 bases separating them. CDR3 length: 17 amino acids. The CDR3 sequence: CASSPWLGAQGGETQYF. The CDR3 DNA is TGCGCCAGCAGCCCATGGTTGGGGGCCCAAGGGGGAGAGACCCAGTACTTC.

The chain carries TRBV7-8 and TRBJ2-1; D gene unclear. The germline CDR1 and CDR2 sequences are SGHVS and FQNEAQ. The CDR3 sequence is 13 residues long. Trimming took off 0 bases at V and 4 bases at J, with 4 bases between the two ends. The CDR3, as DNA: TGTGCCAGCAGCTTAGCAGAGTACAATGAGCAGTTCTTC. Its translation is CASSLAEYNEQFF. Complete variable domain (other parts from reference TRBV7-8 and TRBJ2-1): GAGVSQSPRYKVAKRGQDVALRCDPISGHVSLFWYQQALGQGPEFLTYFQNEAQLDKSGLPSDRFFAERPEGSVSTLKIQRTQQEDSAVYLCASSLAEYNEQFFGPGTRLTVL.

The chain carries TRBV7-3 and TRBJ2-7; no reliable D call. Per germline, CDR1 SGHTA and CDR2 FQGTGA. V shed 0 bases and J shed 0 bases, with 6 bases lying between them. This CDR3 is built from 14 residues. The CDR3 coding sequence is TGTGCCAGCAGCTTAACGGAGCGCTCCTACGAGCAGTACTTC. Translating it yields CASSLTERSYEQYF.

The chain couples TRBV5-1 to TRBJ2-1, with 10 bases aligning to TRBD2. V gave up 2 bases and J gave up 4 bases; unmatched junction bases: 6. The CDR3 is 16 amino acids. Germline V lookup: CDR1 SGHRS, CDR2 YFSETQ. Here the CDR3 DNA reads TGCGCCAGCAGCTTCTTCGGACTAGCGGAGTACAATGAGCAGTTCTTC. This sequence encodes CASSFFGLAEYNEQFF.

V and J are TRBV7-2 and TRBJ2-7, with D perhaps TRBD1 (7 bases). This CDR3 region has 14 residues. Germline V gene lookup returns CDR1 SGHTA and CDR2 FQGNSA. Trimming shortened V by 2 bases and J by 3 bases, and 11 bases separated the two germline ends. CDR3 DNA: TGTGCCAGCAGCTTACGGCAGGGGGGCTACGAGCAGTACTTC. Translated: CASSLRQGGYEQYF.

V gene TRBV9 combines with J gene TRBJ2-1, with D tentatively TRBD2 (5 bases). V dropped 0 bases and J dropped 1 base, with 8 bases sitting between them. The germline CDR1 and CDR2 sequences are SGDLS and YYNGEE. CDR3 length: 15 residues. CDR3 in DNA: TGTGCCAGCAGCGTAGGGGGAGAGTCCTACAATGAGCAGTTCTTC. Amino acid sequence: CASSVGGESYNEQFF.

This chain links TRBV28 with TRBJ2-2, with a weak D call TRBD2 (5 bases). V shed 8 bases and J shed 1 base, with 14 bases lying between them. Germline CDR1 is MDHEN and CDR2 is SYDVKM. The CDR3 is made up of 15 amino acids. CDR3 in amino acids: CASEVPGRNTGELFF. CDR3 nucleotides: TGTGCCAGCGAGGTGCCGGGAAGGAACACCGGGGAGCTGTTTTTT.

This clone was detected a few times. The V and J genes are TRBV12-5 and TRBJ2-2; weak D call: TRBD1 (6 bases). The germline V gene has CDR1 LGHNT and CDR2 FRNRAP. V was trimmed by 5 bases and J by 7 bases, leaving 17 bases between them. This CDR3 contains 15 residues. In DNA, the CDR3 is TGTGCTAGTGGTCCCGACACAGGGCCCAACGGGGAGCTGTTTTTT. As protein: CASGPDTGPNGELFF.

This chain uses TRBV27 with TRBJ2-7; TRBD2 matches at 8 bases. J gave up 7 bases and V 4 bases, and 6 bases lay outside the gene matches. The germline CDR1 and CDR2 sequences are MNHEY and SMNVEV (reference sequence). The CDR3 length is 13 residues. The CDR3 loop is CASSWGSGGEQYF. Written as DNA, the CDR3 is TGTGCCAGCAGTTGGGGCTCGGGGGGGGAGCAGTACTTC.

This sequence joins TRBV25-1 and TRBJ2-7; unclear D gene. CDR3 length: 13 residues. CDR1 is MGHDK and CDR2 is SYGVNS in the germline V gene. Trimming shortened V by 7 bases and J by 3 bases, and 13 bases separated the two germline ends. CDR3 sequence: CASTEENSYEQYF. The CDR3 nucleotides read TGTGCCAGCACCGAAGAGAACAGCTACGAGCAGTACTTC.